The 29 T cell receptor beta chains listed next were all sequenced from one sample in a study of tumor-infiltrating lymphocytes in localized non-small cell lung cancer. The data were produced by immunoSEQ multiplex PCR, yet TCRdb's version contains in-frame clones alone and is incomplete. Of more than 10,000 clones listed, over 75% are singletons. The specimen sequenced was uninvolved lung tissue not adjacent to the tumor. Receptors were obtained from a human donor with non-small cell lung cancer.

This clone came up once. The chain has TRBV15 and TRBJ2-3, with a possible D match to TRBD1 (6 bases). Germline V gene sequence: CDR1 LNHNV, CDR2 YYDKDF (reference sequence). The length of the CDR3 is 14 residues. Trimming stripped 6 bases from V and 2 bases from J, with 12 bases between. This chain's CDR3 is CATSPDRNTDTQYF. CDR3 in DNA: TGTGCCACCAGTCCGGACAGAAACACAGATACGCAGTATTTT.

The rearrangement links TRBV10-1 to TRBJ2-7; 9 bases align to TRBD2. V shed 5 bases, J shed 7 bases, and the junction held 9 bases outside the gene matches. The CDR3 runs to 14 residues. Germline CDR1 is WNHNN and CDR2 is SYGVQD (reference sequence). CDR3 sequence: CASSSGGSSDEQYF. DNA of the CDR3: TGCGCCAGCAGTAGCGGGGGGTCTTCGGATGAGCAGTACTTC.

The chain carries TRBV7-6 and TRBJ2-5, with D possibly matching TRBD1 (5 bases). The CDR3 sequence is 15 residues long. The V gene lost 2 bases and the J gene lost 0 bases, with 10 bases spanning the gap. Germline CDR1 SGHVS, CDR2 FNYEAQ. The CDR3 spells CASSLTDRYQETQYF. The CDR3 DNA reads TGTGCCAGCAGCTTAACCGACAGATACCAAGAGACCCAGTACTTC.

The chain uses TRBV7-6 and TRBJ1-3; TRBD1 matches at 8 bases. Germline V lookup: CDR1 SGHVS, CDR2 FNYEAQ. Losses at the gene ends were 4 bases for V and 0 bases for J; bases not matched to a gene: 8. The CDR3 loop spans 17 amino acids. CDR3 region: CASSYRDRNYSGNTIYF. For the CDR3, the DNA is TGTGCCAGCAGCTATCGGGACAGGAATTACTCTGGAAACACCATATATTTT.

This chain links TRBV6-1 with TRBJ1-1; no definite D call. Deletions cut 2 bases from V and 5 bases from J, with 12 bases between. The CDR3 sequence is 14 residues long. In germline, CDR1 is MNHNS, CDR2 SASEGT. DNA for the CDR3: TGTGCCAGCAGTGAATATGAGGGAGGGACTGAAGCTTTCTTT. Its protein product is CASSEYEGGTEAFF.

V gene TRBV28 combines with J gene TRBJ1-5; 9 nucleotides line up with TRBD1. V shed 4 bases, J shed 4 bases, and the junction held 2 bases outside the gene matches. CDR1 and CDR2 from the germline V gene are MDHEN and SYDVKM. CDR3 length equals 14 residues. The CDR3 protein is CASSSGQGNQPQHF. CDR3 bases: TGTGCCAGCAGTTCGGGACAGGGTAATCAGCCCCAGCATTTT.

This clone turned up a few times. This chain links TRBV18 with TRBJ2-2; 10 nucleotides agree with TRBD1. CDR1 and CDR2 from the germline V gene are KGHSH and LQKENI. The V segment lost 3 bases and the J segment 0 bases; nucleotides outside the gene matches: 1. The CDR3 contains 16 residues. The CDR3 protein is CASSPGQGANTGELFF. The CDR3 bases are TGTGCCAGCTCACCCGGACAGGGGGCGAACACCGGGGAGCTGTTTTTT.

CDR3 region: CASSRDTTNTGELFF. The DNA of the CDR3 is TGTGCCAGCAGTCGCGACACAACGAACACCGGGGAGCTGTTTTTT. The chain links TRBV6-7 to TRBJ2-2; D remains unclear. TRBV6-7 is sorted into the ORF group, with uncertain function. This CDR3 has 15 residues. V was cut by 5 bases and J by 0 bases, with 10 bases left in between.

The chain combines TRBV7-9 with TRBJ2-5; tentative D call: TRBD2 (5 bases). The CDR3 has 15 amino acids. Germline CDR1 SEHNR, CDR2 FQNEAQ (reference sequence). With 5 bases removed from V and 4 bases from J, the gap between germline ends came to 17 bases. The DNA of the CDR3 is TGTGCCAGCAGCCCTCTCGAGTTGGGGAGAGAGACCCAGTACTTC. Encoded protein: CASSPLELGRETQYF.

The chain recombines TRBV7-9 with TRBJ2-4; 10 nucleotides align to TRBD1. Germline assignment: CDR1 SEHNR and CDR2 FQNEAQ (reference sequence). This CDR3 is built from 16 residues. The V and J ends lost 4 bases and 1 base, in that order; junction bases with no gene match: 4. CDR3 in DNA: TGTGCCAGCAGCTCGGGGACAGGGGTGGCCAAAAACATTCAGTACTTC. Its protein is CASSSGTGVAKNIQYF.

In DNA form, the CDR3 reads TGTGCCAGAAGCTGTCGGGACAGCCACTCTGGAAACACCATATATTTT. Translating gives CARSCRDSHSGNTIYF. V usage is TRBV5-3 and J usage is TRBJ1-3; 7 bases line up with TRBD1. TRBV5-3 is an ORF, with its function uncertain. V trimming: 3 bases; J trimming: 0 bases; junction bases outside the gene matches: 6. This CDR3 is 16 amino acids long.

This clone came up once. The chain links TRBV20-1 to TRBJ1-2, with unresolved D. Germline V lookup: CDR1 DFQATT, CDR2 SNEGSKA (reference sequence). Trimming removed 3 bases at V and 7 bases at J, with 9 bases between. The CDR3 length is 11 residues. CDR3 sequence: CSASESTGYTF. The DNA for the CDR3 is TGCAGTGCTAGCGAATCCACTGGCTACACCTTC.

This clone came up once. The chain recombines TRBV5-4 with TRBJ2-6; D is unclear. The CDR3 sequence is 15 residues long. Germline V gives CDR1 SGHNT, CDR2 YYREEE (reference sequence). The ends were cut back, 0 bases at V and 2 bases at J, with 6 bases in the middle. The CDR3 DNA reads TGTGCCAGCAGCTTGGGAGCCCCTGGGGCCAACGTCCTGACTTTC. Residues: CASSLGAPGANVLTF.

The rearrangement links TRBV5-6 to TRBJ2-3; TRBD2 matches at 10 bases. The V segment lost 1 base and the J segment 3 bases; nucleotides outside the gene matches: 2. The germline CDR1 and CDR2 sequences are SGHDT and YYEEEE. The CDR3 sequence is 15 residues long. In nucleotides, the CDR3 is TGTGCCAGCAGCTTGACGGGACTAGCGACAGATACGCAGTATTTT. It encodes CASSLTGLATDTQYF.

This rearrangement joins TRBV7-2 to TRBJ2-3; D is possibly TRBD1 or TRBD2 (6 bases each). CDR3 length: 15 amino acids. V shed 6 bases and J shed 2 bases, with 15 bases lying between them. Germline lookup yields CDR1 SGHTA and CDR2 FQGNSA. DNA for the CDR3: TGTGCCAGCAGTCCCGGAGGGGGGAACACAGATACGCAGTATTTT. This translates into CASSPGGGNTDTQYF. The variable domain in full, completed from reference TRBV7-2 and TRBJ2-3, reads GAGVSQSPSNKVTEKGKDVELRCDPISGHTALYWYRQSLGQGLEFLIYFQGNSAPDKSGLPSDRFSAERTGGSVSTLTIQRTQQEDSAVYLCASSPGGGNTDTQYFGPGTRLTVL.

The CDR3 region has the DNA TGTGCCAGCACCAGCGGGACAGGGAACTCTGGAAACACCATATATTTT. Its protein product is CASTSGTGNSGNTIYF. The chain recombines TRBV18 with TRBJ1-3, with 9 bases fitting TRBD1. The germline V gene has CDR1 KGHSH and CDR2 LQKENI. This CDR3 has 16 amino acids. The V gene end was trimmed by 8 bases and the J gene end by 0 bases; junction bases not matched to a gene: 8.

This clone was counted between two and nine times. The rearrangement links TRBV6-4 to TRBJ2-1, with D possibly being TRBD2 (5 bases). Germline CDR1 is MRHNA and CDR2 is SNTAGT. The CDR3 covers 14 residues. Trimming cost V 0 bases and J 5 bases, with 8 bases left between them. CDR3 amino acids: CASSDSLDHNEQFF. In DNA form, the CDR3 reads TGTGCCAGCAGTGACTCACTAGACCACAATGAGCAGTTCTTC.

V is TRBV7-8 and J is TRBJ1-4; D is undetermined. Between the trimmed V and J ends, which lost 4 bases and 0 bases, there was a span of 9 bases. Germline V CDR1 and CDR2: SGHVS, FQNEAQ. The CDR3 runs 15 residues. CDR3 loop: CASSSPEATNEKLFF. Written as DNA, the CDR3 is TGTGCCAGCAGCTCCCCAGAGGCAACTAATGAAAAACTGTTTTTT.

As to this clone: Germline and junction disagree at one end, which may indicate a read error. This chain links TRBV6-5 with TRBJ1-5, with no clear D. Germline CDR1 is MNHEY and CDR2 is SVGAGI. The CDR3 sequence is 13 residues long. The CDR3 DNA is TGTGTCAGCAGTTACTATCGCAATCAGCCCCAGCATTTT. It is translated as CVSSYYRNQPQHF.

This clone occurred once. This rearrangement joins TRBV29-1 to TRBJ1-1; 8 bases are a match to TRBD1. The V gene end was trimmed by 2 bases and the J gene end by 5 bases; junction bases not matched to a gene: 4. The CDR3 sequence is 13 residues long. Germline V gene lookup returns CDR1 SQVTM and CDR2 ANQGSEA. As DNA, the CDR3 is TGCAGCGTTGAATGGACAGGGCAAACTGAAGCTTTCTTT. It is translated as CSVEWTGQTEAFF.

The V and J genes are TRBV5-6 and TRBJ1-4; TRBD1 might be the D (5 bases). CDR3 length: 12 residues. V was trimmed by 7 bases and J by 6 bases, leaving 10 bases between them. Per germline, CDR1 SGHDT and CDR2 YYEEEE. The CDR3, as DNA: TGTGCCAGCGGGGACCGGGATGAAAAACTGTTTTTT. Its translation: CASGDRDEKLFF.

This clone was seen more than once but under ten times. V usage is TRBV11-2 and J usage is TRBJ2-1, with 7 bases identical to TRBD1. The CDR3 sequence is 13 residues long. In germline, CDR1 is SGHAT, CDR2 FQNNGV. J was trimmed by 8 bases and V by 1 base; bases with no gene match: 2. The CDR3 is CASSLGDSDEQFF. The CDR3 nucleotides read TGTGCCAGCAGCTTAGGGGACAGCGATGAGCAGTTCTTC.

The genes are TRBV5-1 and TRBJ1-1; 7 nucleotides line up with TRBD1. This CDR3 is built from 14 residues. Germline values: CDR1 SGHRS, CDR2 YFSETQ. Germline trimming cut 0 bases from V and 6 bases from J; bases unmatched to any gene: 5. CDR3 in DNA: TGCGCCAGCAGCTTGGAAACAGGGGTAGCTGAAGCTTTCTTT. Its protein product is CASSLETGVAEAFF.

This clone appeared a few times. The chain carries TRBV18 and TRBJ1-1, with TRBD1 matching 9 bases. J gave up 10 bases and V 5 bases, and 14 bases lay outside the gene matches. Germline CDR1 reads KGHSH; CDR2 reads LQKENI. This CDR3 comprises 15 residues. CDR3 residues: CASSSGTGKFQGAFF. The CDR3 bases are TGTGCCAGCTCATCCGGGACAGGGAAATTCCAGGGAGCTTTCTTT.

The CDR3 loop is CASSLSTTGPYEQYF. The CDR3 nucleotides are TGCGCCAGCAGCCTGAGCACAACGGGCCCCTACGAGCAGTACTTC. This chain uses TRBV5-1 with TRBJ2-7; D ambiguous. From germline, CDR1 is SGHRS and CDR2 YFSETQ. The CDR3 totals 15 residues. Deletions cut 4 bases from V and 2 bases from J, with 16 bases between.

The gene calls are TRBV10-3 and TRBJ1-2; the D is unclear. Trimming pared 6 bases from V and 4 bases from J, leaving 6 bases between. Germline lookup yields CDR1 ENHRY and CDR2 SYGVKD. The CDR3 extends over 11 amino acids. The CDR3 is CAIRDTYGYTF. DNA of the CDR3: TGTGCCATCAGAGACACCTATGGCTACACCTTC.

A note on this clone: The junction does not match germline at one end; this may be a read error. This chain joins TRBV5-6 and TRBJ1-2; possible D gene TRBD1, 6 bases. CDR3 length: 13 residues. Germline lookup yields CDR1 SGHDT and CDR2 YYEEEE. CDR3 protein: CASSLRGDYGYTF. The CDR3 DNA reads as TGTGCCAGCAGCCTGAGGGGGGACTACGGCTACACCTTC.

The chain joins TRBV6-1 to TRBJ1-2; weak D call: TRBD1 (5 bases). Germline V lookup: CDR1 MNHNS, CDR2 SASEGT. With 2 bases removed from V and 6 bases from J, the gap between germline ends came to 13 bases. The CDR3 contains 14 residues. In DNA, the CDR3 is TGTGCCAGCAGTGAATCGTATGGGGGAGATGGCTACACCTTC. Translation: CASSESYGGDGYTF.

The chain is built from TRBV4-1 and TRBJ1-6; D unclear. This CDR3 comprises 13 residues. The germline V gene encodes CDR1 MGHRA and CDR2 YSYEKL. Trimming took off 0 bases at V and 11 bases at J, with 8 bases between the two ends. The CDR3 loop is CASSQDPEAPLHF. CDR3 nucleotides: TGCGCCAGCAGCCAAGATCCGGAGGCACCCCTCCACTTT.